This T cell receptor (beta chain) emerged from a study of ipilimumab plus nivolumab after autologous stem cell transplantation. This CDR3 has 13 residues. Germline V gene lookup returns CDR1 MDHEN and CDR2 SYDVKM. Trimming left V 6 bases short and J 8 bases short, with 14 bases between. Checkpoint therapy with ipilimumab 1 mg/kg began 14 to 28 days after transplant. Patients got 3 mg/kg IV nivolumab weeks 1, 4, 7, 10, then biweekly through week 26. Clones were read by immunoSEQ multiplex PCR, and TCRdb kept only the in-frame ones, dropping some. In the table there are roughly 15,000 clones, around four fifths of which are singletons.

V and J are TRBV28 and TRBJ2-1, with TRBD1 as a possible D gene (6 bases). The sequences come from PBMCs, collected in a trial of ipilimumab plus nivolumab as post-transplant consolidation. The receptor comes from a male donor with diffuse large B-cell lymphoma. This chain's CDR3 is CASRPQGLDEQFF. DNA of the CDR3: TGTGCCAGCAGACCGCAGGGGTTAGATGAGCAGTTCTTC. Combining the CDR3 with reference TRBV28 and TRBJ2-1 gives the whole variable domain DVKVTQSSRYLVKRTGEKVFLECVQDMDHENMFWYRQDPGLGLRLIYFSYDVKMKEKGDIPEGYSVSREKKERFSLILESASTNQTSMYLCASRPQGLDEQFFGPGTRLTVL.